The TCR beta chain under discussion was sequenced for a study of T-cell memory formation after mild COVID-19. TCRdb ran MiXCR on the 5' RACE reads and lists one entry per CDR3 protein. This table has 250,000 to 350,000 distinct CDR3 sequences, more than 15% appearing once. The CDR3 consists of 14 residues. Trimming removed 6 bases from V and 1 base from J, with 10 bases in between. There are a few counts of this clonotype. Its target is not known. General study points: The authors did not confirm SARS-CoV-2 specificity of second-wave clones peaking day 37.

The specimen sequenced was PBMCs or a T cell subset sorted from them (not recorded which). The chain links TRBV12-3 or TRBV12-4 to TRBJ2-1; D call uncertain. The origin of this receptor is a man younger than 30 who had mild COVID-19 (a few samples of this study predate the infection). Cell type and time point are not known. CDR3 protein: CASSKGASYNEQFF. CDR3 sequence (DNA): TGTGCCAGCAGCAAAGGAGCGTCCTACAATGAGCAGTTCTTC.